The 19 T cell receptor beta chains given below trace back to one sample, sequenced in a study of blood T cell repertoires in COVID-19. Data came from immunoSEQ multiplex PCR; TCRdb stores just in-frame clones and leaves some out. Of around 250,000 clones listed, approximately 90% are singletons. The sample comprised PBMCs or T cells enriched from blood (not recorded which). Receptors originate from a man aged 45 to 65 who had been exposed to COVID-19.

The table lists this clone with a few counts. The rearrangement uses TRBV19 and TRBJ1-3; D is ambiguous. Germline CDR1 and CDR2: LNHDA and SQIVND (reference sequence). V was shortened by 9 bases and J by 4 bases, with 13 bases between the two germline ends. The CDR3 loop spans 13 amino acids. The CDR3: CASRWTGGNTIYF. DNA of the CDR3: TGTGCCAGCCGGTGGACTGGAGGAAACACCATATATTTT.

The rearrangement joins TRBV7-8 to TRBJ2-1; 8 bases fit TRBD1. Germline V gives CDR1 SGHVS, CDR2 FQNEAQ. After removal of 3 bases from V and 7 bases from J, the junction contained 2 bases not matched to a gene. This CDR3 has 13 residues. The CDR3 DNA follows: TGTGCCAGCAGCTTCTGGGACAGGAATGAGCAGTTCTTC. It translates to CASSFWDRNEQFF.

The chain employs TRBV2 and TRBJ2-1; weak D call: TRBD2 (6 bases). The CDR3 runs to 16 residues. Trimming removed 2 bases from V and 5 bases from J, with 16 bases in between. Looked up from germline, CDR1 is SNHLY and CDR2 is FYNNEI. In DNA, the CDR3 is TGTGCCAGCAGTGAAAGGTTAGCGGCTGTCCACAATGAGCAGTTCTTC. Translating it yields CASSERLAAVHNEQFF.

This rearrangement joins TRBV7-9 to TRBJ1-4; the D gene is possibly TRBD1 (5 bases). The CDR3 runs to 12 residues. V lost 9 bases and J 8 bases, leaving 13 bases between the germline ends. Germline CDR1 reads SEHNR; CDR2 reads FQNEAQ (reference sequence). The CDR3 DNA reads TGTGCCAGTAGCCCCCACAGGGAAAAACTGTTTTTT. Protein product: CASSPHREKLFF.

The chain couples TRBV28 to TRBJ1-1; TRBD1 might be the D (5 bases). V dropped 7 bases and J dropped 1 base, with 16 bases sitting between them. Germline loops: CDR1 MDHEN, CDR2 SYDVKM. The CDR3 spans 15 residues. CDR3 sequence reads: CASTTPPGGNTEAFF. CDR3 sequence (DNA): TGTGCCAGCACCACCCCGCCGGGGGGGAACACTGAAGCTTTCTTT.

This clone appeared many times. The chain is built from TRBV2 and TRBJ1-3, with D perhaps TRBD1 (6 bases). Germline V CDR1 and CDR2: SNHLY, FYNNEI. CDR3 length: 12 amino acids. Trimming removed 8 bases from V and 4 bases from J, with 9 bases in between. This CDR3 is CASGGGGNTIYF. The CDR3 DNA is TGTGCCAGCGGGGGCGGCGGAAACACCATATATTTT.

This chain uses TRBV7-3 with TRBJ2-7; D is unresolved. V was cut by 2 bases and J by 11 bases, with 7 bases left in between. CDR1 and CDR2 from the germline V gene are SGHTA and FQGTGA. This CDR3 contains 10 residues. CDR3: CASSLSAEYV. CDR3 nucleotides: TGTGCCAGCAGCTTATCCGCGGAGTACGTC.

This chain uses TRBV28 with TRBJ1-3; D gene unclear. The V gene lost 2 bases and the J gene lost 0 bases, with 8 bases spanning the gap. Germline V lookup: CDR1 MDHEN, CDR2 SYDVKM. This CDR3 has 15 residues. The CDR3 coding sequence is TGTGCCAGCAGTTTAGGGCTTTCCTCTGGAAACACCATATATTTT. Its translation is CASSLGLSSGNTIYF.

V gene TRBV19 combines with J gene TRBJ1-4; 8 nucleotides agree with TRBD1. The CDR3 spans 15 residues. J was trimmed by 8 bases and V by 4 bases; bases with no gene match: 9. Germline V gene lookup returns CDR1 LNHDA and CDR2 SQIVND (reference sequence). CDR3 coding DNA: TGTGCCAGTAGTACAAGGACAGGGCGACGAGAAAAACTGTTTTTT. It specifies CASSTRTGRREKLFF.

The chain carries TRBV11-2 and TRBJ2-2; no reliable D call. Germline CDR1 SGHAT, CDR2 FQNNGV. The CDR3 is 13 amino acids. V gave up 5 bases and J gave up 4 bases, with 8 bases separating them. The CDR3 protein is CASSHPVTGELFF. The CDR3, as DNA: TGTGCCAGCAGCCACCCGGTCACCGGGGAGCTGTTTTTT.

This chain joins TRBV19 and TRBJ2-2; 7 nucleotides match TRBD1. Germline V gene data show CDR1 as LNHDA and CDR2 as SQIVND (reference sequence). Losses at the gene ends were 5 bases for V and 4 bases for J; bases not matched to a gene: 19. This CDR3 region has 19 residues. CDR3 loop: CASSQYAKTGVSITGELFF. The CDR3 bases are TGTGCCAGTAGTCAATATGCTAAAACAGGGGTCTCGATCACCGGGGAGCTGTTTTTT.

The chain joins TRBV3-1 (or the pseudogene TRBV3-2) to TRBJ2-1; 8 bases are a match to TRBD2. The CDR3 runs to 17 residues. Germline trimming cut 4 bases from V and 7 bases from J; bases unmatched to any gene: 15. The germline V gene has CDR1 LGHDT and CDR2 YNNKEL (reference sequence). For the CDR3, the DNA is TGTGCCAGCAGCCGCTCACGGGCGGGAGGCCGACGGAATGAGCAGTTCTTC. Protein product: CASSRSRAGGRRNEQFF.

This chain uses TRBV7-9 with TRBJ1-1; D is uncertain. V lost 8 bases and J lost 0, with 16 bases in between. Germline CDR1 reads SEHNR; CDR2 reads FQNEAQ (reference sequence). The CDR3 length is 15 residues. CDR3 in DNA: TGTGCCAGCCGCGGAGGAAATCATCTGAACACTGAAGCTTTCTTT. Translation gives CASRGGNHLNTEAFF.

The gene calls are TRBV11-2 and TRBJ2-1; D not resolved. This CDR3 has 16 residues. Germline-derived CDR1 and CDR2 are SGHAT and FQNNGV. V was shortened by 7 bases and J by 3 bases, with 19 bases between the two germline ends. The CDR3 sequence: CASIPLRQPHYNEQFF. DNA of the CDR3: TGTGCCAGCATCCCCCTCCGACAACCTCACTACAATGAGCAGTTCTTC.

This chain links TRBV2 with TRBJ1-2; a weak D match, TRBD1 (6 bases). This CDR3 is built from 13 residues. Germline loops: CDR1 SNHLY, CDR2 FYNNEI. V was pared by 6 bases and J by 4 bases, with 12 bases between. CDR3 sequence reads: CASRRQETYGYTF. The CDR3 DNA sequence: TGTGCCAGCAGGAGACAGGAAACCTATGGCTACACCTTC. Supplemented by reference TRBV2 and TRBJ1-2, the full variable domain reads EPEVTQTPSHQVTQMGQEVILRCVPISNHLYFYWYRQILGQKVEFLVSFYNNEISEKSEIFDDQFSVERPDGSNFTLKIRSTKLEDSAMYFCASRRQETYGYTFGSGTRLTVV.

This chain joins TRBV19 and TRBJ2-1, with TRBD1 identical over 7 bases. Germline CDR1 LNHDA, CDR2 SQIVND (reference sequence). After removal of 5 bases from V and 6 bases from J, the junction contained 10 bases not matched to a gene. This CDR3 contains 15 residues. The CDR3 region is CASSAMTGLGNEQFF. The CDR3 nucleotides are TGTGCCAGTAGTGCCATGACAGGGTTAGGCAATGAGCAGTTCTTC.

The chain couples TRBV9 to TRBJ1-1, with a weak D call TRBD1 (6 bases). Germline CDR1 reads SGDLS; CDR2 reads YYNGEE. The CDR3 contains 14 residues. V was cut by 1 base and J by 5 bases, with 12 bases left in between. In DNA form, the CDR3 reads TGTGCCAGCAGCGTACAGGGGAGTGGGACTGAAGCTTTCTTT. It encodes CASSVQGSGTEAFF.

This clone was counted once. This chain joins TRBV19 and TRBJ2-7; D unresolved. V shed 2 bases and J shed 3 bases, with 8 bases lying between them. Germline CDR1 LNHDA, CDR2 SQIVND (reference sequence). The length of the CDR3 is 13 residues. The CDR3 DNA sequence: TGTGCCAGTAGTATATACCCAGGCTACGAGCAGTACGTC. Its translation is CASSIYPGYEQYV.

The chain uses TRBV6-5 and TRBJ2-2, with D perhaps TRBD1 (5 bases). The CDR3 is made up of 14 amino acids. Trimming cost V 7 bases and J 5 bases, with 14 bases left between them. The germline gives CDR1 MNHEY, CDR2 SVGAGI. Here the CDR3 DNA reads TGTGCCAGCACTCCAGGGAAGAGGACCGGGGAGCTGTTTTTT. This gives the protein CASTPGKRTGELFF.